This T cell receptor (beta chain) stems from a study of identical twins. Regarding the study as a whole: The authors drew conclusions from cross-sectional statistical analysis rather than following the same donors. For zero-insertion analyses, partial confounding could come from invariant MAIT and iNKT cells.

About this clonotype itself: Its antigen is not known.

The CDR3 is 14 amino acids. The ends were cut back, 2 bases at V and 4 bases at J, with 12 bases in the middle. The germline CDR1 and CDR2 sequences are SGHKS and YYEKEE (reference sequence). After template switching added a universal primer site, the resulting cDNA carried unique molecular identifiers. TCRdb called the 5' RACE reads again in MiXCR, with one record for every CDR3 protein. Among 640,000 or so distinct CDR3 sequences listed, approximately 6% were seen once. The chain uses TRBV5-5 and TRBJ1-2; maybe TRBD1 (5 bases). The receptor was derived from a man aged 18 to 35 in good health. Sequenced material: naive T cells sorted from blood. CDR3 in amino acids: CASSFPGGSYGYTF. CDR3 DNA sequence: TGTGCCAGCAGCTTCCCTGGGGGTTCCTATGGCTACACCTTC. Full variable domain (outside the CDR3, taken from reference TRBV5-5 and TRBJ1-2): DAGVTQSPTHLIKTRGQQVTLRCSPISGHKSVSWYQQVLGQGPQFIFQYYEKEERGRGNFPDRFSARQFPNYSSELNVNALLLGDSALYLCASSFPGGSYGYTFGSGTRLTVV.